This TCR beta chain is from a study of T cell responses to AZD1222 COVID-19 vaccine. The V and J ends lost 11 bases and 4 bases respectively, with 23 bases between them. The CDR3 runs 15 residues. Germline V gives CDR1 ENHRY, CDR2 SYGVKD. The data were produced by immunoSEQ multiplex PCR, yet TCRdb's version contains in-frame clones alone and is incomplete. Here the sample spans under 150,000 clones, 88% being singletons. Whole-study results and caveats: Repertoire sampling was restricted to post-peak T cell response timepoints.

About this clone itself: The antigen remains undetermined.

The genes are TRBV10-3 and TRBJ2-5; D gene ambiguous. The specimen was peripheral blood, collected 28 days after the second AZD1222 dose. This TCR was recovered from an adult who received the AZD1222 COVID-19 vaccine. CDR3 loop: CASTTDGSYSETQYF. The CDR3 bases are TGTGCCTCTACAACCGACGGATCCTATTCAGAGACCCAGTACTTC.